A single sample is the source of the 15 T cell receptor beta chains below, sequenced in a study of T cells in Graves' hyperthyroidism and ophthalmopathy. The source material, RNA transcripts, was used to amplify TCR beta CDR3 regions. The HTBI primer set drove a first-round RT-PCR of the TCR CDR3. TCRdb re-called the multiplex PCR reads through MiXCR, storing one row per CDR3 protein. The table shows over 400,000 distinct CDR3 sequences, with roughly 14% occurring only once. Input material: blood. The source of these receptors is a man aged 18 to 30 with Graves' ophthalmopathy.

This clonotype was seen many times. This chain's CDR3 is CASTVGAGVSYEQYF. The CDR3 DNA follows: TGTGCCAGCACCGTCGGCGCGGGGGTCTCCTACGAGCAGTACTTC. The chain recombines TRBV12-3 or TRBV12-4 with TRBJ2-7; 7 nucleotides match TRBD2. V lost 7 bases, J lost 0 bases, and 9 bases stayed unmatched. The CDR3 spans 15 residues.

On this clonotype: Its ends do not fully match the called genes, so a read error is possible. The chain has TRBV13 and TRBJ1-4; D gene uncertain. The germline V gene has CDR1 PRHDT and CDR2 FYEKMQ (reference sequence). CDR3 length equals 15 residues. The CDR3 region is CASSLGVATNGKLFF. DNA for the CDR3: TGTGCCAGCAGCTTAGGGGTAGCAACTAATGGAAAACTGTTTTTT.

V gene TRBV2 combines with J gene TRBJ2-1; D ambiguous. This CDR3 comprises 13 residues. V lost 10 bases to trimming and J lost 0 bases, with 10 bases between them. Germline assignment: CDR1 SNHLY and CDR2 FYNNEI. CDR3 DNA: TGTGCCATTCGACTTGACTCCTACAATGAGCAGTTCTTC. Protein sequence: CAIRLDSYNEQFF.

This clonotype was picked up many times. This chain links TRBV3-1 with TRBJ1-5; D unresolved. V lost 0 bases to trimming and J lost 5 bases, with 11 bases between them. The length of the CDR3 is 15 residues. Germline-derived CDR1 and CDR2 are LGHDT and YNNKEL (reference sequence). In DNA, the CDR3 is TGTGCCAGCAGCCAAGATAACTCAGAGTATCAGCCCCAGCATTTT. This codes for CASSQDNSEYQPQHF.

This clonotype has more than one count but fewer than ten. The CDR3 DNA reads as TGTGCCAGCAGCTTAGCGTGGGGCCGAGTGAACACTGAAGCTTTCTTT. This encodes CASSLAWGRVNTEAFF. This sequence joins TRBV7-8 and TRBJ1-1, with a weak D call TRBD1 (5 bases). V shed 0 bases and J shed 0 bases, with 11 bases lying between them. Germline V gives CDR1 SGHVS, CDR2 FQNEAQ. The CDR3 covers 16 residues. Full variable domain (remainder filled in from reference TRBV7-8 and TRBJ1-1): GAGVSQSPRYKVAKRGQDVALRCDPISGHVSLFWYQQALGQGPEFLTYFQNEAQLDKSGLPSDRFFAERPEGSVSTLKIQRTQQEDSAVYLCASSLAWGRVNTEAFFGQGTRLTVV.

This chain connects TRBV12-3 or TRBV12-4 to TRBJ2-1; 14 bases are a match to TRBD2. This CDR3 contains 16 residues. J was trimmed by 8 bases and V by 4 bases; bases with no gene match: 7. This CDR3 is CASSSPGLAGVDEQFF. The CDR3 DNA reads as TGTGCCAGCAGTTCCCCGGGACTAGCGGGAGTTGATGAGCAGTTCTTC.

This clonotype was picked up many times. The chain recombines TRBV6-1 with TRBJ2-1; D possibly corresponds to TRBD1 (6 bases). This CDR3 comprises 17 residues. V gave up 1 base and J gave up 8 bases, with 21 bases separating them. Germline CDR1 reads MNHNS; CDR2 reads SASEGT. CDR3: CASSEGTAKTYNDEQFF. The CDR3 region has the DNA TGTGCCAGCAGTGAAGGGACAGCGAAGACATACAACGATGAGCAGTTCTTC.

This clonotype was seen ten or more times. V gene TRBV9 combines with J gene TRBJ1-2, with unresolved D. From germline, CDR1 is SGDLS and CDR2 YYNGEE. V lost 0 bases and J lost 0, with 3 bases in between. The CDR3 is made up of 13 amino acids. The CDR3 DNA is TGTGCCAGCAGCGTAGGAACTAACTATGGCTACACCTTC. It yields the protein CASSVGTNYGYTF. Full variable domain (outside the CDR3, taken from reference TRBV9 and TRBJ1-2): DSGVTQTPKHLITATGQRVTLRCSPRSGDLSVYWYQQSLDQGLQFLIQYYNGEERAKGNILERFSAQQFPDLHSELNLSSLELGDSALYFCASSVGTNYGYTFGSGTRLTVV.

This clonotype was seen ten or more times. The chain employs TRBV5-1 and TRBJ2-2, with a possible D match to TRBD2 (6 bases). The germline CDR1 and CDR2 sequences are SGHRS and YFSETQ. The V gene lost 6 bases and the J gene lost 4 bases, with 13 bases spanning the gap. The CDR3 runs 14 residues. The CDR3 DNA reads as TGCGCCAGCACCCGCGGGACCCCCACCGGGGAGCTGTTTTTT. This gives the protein CASTRGTPTGELFF.

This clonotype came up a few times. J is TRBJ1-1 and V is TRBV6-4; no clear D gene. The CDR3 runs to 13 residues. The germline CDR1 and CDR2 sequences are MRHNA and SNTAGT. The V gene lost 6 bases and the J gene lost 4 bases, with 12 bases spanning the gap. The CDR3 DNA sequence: TGTGCCAGCAGCACTGCAGCAGGCACTGAAGCTTTCTTT. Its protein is CASSTAAGTEAFF.

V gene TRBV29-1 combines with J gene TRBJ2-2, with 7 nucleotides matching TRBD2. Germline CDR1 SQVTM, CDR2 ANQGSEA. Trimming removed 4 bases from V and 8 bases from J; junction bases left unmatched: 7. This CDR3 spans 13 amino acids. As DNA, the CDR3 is TGCAGCGTTGGGGGACTACGAGAGGGGGAGCTGTTTTTT. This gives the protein CSVGGLREGELFF.

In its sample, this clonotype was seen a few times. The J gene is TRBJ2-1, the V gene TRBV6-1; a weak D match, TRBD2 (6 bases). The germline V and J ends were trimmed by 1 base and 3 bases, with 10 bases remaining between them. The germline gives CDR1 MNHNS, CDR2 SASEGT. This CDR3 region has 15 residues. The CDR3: CASSEGAGIYNEQFF. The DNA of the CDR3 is TGTGCCAGCAGTGAAGGGGCGGGAATCTACAATGAGCAGTTCTTC.

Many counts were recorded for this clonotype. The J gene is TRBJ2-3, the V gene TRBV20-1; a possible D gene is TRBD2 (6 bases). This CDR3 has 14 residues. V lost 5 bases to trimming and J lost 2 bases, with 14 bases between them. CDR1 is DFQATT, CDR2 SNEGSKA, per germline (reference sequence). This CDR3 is CSAPQAGPTDTQYF. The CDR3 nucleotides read TGCAGTGCTCCACAGGCGGGGCCCACAGATACGCAGTATTTT.

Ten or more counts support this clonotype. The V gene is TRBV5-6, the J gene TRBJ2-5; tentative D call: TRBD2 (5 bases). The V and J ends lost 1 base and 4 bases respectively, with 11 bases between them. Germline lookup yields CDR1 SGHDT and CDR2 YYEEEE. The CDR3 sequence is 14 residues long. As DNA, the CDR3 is TGTGCCAGCAGCTTGATTGCAGGACTAGAGACCCAGTACTTC. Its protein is CASSLIAGLETQYF.

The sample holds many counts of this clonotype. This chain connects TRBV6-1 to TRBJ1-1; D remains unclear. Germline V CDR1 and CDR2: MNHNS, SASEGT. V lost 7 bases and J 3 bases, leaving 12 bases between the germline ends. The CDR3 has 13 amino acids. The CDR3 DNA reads TGTGCCAGCAACCCGGGGAGGGACACTGAAGCTTTCTTT. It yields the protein CASNPGRDTEAFF.